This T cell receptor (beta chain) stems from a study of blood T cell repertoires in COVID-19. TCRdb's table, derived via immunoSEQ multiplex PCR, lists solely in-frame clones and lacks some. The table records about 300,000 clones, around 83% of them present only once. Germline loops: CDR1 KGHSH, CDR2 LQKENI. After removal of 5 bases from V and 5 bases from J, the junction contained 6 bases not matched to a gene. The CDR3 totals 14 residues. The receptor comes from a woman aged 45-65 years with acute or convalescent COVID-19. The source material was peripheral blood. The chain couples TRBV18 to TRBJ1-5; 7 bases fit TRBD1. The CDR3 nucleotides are TGTGCCAGCTCAGAACAGGGGTCCGATCAGCCCCAGCATTTT. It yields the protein CASSEQGSDQPQHF.